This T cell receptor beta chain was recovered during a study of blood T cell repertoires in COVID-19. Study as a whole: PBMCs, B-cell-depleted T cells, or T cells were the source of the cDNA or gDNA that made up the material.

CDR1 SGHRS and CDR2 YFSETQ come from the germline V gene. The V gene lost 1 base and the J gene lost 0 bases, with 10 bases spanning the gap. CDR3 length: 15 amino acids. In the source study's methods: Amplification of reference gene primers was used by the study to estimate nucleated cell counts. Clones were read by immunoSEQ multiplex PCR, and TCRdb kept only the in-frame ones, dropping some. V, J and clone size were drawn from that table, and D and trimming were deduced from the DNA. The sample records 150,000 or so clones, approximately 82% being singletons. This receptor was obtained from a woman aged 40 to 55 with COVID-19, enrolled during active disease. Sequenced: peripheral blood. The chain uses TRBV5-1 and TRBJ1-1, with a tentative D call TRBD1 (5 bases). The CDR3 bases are TGCGCCAGCAGCTTGATAGCAGGGATGAACACTGAAGCTTTCTTT. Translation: CASSLIAGMNTEAFF.